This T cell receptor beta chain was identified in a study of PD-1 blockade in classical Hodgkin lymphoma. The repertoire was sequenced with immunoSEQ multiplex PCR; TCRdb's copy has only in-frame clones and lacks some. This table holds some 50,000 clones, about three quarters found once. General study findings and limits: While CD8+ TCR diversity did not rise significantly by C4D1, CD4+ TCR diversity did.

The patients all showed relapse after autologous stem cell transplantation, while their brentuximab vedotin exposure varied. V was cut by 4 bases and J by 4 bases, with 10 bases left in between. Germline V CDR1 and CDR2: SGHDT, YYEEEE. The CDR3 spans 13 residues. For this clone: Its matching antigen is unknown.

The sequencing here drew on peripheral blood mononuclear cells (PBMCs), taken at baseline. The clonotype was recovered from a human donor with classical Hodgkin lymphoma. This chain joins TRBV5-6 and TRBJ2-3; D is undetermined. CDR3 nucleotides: TGTGCCAGCAGCCACCCCGGGTCAGATACGCAGTATTTT. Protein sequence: CASSHPGSDTQYF.